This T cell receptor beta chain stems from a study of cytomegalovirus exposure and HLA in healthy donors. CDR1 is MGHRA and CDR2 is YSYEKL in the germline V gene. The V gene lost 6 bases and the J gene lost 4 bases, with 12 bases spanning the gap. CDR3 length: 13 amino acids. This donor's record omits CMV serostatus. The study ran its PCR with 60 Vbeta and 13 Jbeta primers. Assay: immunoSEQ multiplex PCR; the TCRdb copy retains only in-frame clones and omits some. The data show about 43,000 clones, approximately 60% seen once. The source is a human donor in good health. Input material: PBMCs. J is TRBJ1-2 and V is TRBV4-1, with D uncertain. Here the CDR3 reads CASSPSEPYGYTF. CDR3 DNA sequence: TGCGCCAGCAGTCCCAGCGAGCCCTATGGCTACACCTTC.